The clone carrying this T cell receptor (beta chain) was recorded once. One junction end does not reproduce the germline sequence, and a read error may be involved. Per the study methods: Reference gene primer amplification gave nucleated cell count estimates. Using immunoSEQ multiplex PCR, the repertoire was profiled, and TCRdb retains in-frame clones only, with some absent. Clone size and V and J calls were adopted from that table, with D and trimming inferred from the DNA. The sample includes some 80,000 clones, roughly 80% of them seen just once. Germline V gives CDR1 SGHTA, CDR2 FQGNSA. This CDR3 is 11 amino acids long. This record belongs to a study of blood T cell repertoires in COVID-19. Study at large: The samples span acute and convalescent COVID-19 from the United States, Italy and Spain.

The rearrangement joins TRBV7-2 to TRBJ2-7; 7 bases line up with TRBD1. The sequence was collected from a woman in her 70s with acute or convalescent COVID-19. Sequencing input: peripheral blood. CDR3 protein: CASTVSGQLFF. Here the CDR3 DNA reads TGTGCCAGCACCGTATCGGGACAGCTCTTCTTC.